Listed below are T cell receptor beta chains from one sample, sequenced in a study of cytomegalovirus exposure and HLA in healthy donors. The repertoire was sequenced with immunoSEQ multiplex PCR; TCRdb's copy has only in-frame clones and lacks some. The sample has over 55,000 clones; the top ten hold about a sixth. The material sequenced was PBMCs. The receptors here all came from a boy under 18 in good health and CMV-seronegative. Each CDR3 is given with its conserved first and last residue. Each record gives: J gene, D gene, V gene, CDR3 protein, CDR3 DNA. D genes are given only for firm matches.

>TRBJ1-1|TRBD1|TRBV29-1
CSAGTGDTEAFF
TGCAGCGCCGGGACAGGGGACACTGAAGCTTTCTTT
>TRBJ1-3|-|TRBV18
CASSPNPGLGNTIYF
TGTGCCAGCTCCCCCAACCCAGGGCTCGGAAACACCATATATTTT
>TRBJ1-3|-|TRBV9
CASSVVGASGNTIYF
TGTGCCAGCAGCGTAGTGGGGGCTTCTGGAAACACCATATATTTT
>TRBJ1-2|-|TRBV20-1
CSVTGYTF
TGCAGTGTGACAGGCTACACCTTC
>TRBJ2-7|-|TRBV4-1
CASSQDLSEQYF
TGCGCCAGCAGCCAAGACCTCTCCGAGCAGTACTTC
>TRBJ2-7|TRBD2|TRBV23-1
CASSPLGRVRFYEQYF
TGCGCCAGCAGCCCCCTCGGGAGGGTCCGATTCTACGAGCAGTACTTC
>TRBJ1-5|-|TRBV30
CAWRMPRGVGQPQHF
TGTGCCTGGAGGATGCCCCGGGGAGTGGGTCAGCCCCAGCATTTT
>TRBJ1-5|TRBD1|TRBV6-1
CASSGTKSGQKINQPQHF
TGTGCCAGCAGTGGTACTAAGTCGGGACAGAAAATCAATCAGCCCCAGCATTTT
>TRBJ1-2|-|TRBV29-1
CSVQARQGTGYGYTF
TGCAGCGTTCAAGCCCGCCAGGGTACGGGCTATGGCTACACCTTC
>TRBJ1-2|-|TRBV7-2
CASSLGVGVNYGYTF
TGTGCCAGCAGCTTAGGGGTAGGGGTGAACTATGGCTACACCTTC
>TRBJ2-1|TRBD2|TRBV7-3
CASSLSSGPYNEQFF
TGTGCCAGCAGCTTATCTAGCGGACCCTACAATGAGCAGTTCTTC
>TRBJ2-7|TRBD2|TRBV4-1
CAGSQAAGTSYEQYF
TGCGCCGGCAGCCAGGCCGCCGGGACTAGCTACGAGCAGTACTTC
>TRBJ1-4|TRBD1|TRBV5-1
CASSFLGQKEEKLFF
TGCGCCAGCAGCTTCTTGGGACAGAAGGAGGAAAAACTGTTTTTT
>TRBJ1-2|TRBD1|TRBV5-1
CASRLGTGGAGYTF
TGCGCCAGCAGACTCGGGACAGGGGGCGCCGGCTACACCTTC
>TRBJ2-1|TRBD2|TRBV9
CASSLGLAGVGDEQFF
TGTGCCAGCAGCCTCGGACTAGCGGGAGTTGGAGATGAGCAGTTCTTC